This T cell receptor beta chain was identified in a study of T cell clonality in common variable immunodeficiency. Germline V gene data show CDR1 as SGHVS and CDR2 as FQNEAQ. This CDR3 comprises 14 residues. Trimming stripped 10 bases from V and 4 bases from J, with 14 bases between. Only in-frame clones appear in the TCRdb table, and some are missing; sequencing was by immunoSEQ multiplex PCR. The table lists fewer than 25,000 clones, with no singletons. This clone was seen repeatedly, ten times or more. Antigen specificity is unknown. The read comes to an end 3 residues before the CDR3 does, leaving the germline J gene to fill in the end. Study-wide points: Common variable immunodeficiency TCR beta sequences reportedly had fewer deletions and N-nucleotide insertions. CVID subjects had higher TCRbeta clonality than healthy controls, most marked in about a third. Authors noted CVID clonality's cause needs subpopulation repertoire sequencing.

This chain links TRBV7-8 with TRBJ2-6; D unresolved. Sequences were obtained from peripheral blood mononuclear cells. The source of this sequence is a human donor with common variable immunodeficiency. The CDR3 DNA, read in part, is TGTGCCACCCACGGCGGAATAGGGGCCAACGTC. Translation: CATHGGIGANV. The entire CDR3 is CATHGGIGANVLTF.